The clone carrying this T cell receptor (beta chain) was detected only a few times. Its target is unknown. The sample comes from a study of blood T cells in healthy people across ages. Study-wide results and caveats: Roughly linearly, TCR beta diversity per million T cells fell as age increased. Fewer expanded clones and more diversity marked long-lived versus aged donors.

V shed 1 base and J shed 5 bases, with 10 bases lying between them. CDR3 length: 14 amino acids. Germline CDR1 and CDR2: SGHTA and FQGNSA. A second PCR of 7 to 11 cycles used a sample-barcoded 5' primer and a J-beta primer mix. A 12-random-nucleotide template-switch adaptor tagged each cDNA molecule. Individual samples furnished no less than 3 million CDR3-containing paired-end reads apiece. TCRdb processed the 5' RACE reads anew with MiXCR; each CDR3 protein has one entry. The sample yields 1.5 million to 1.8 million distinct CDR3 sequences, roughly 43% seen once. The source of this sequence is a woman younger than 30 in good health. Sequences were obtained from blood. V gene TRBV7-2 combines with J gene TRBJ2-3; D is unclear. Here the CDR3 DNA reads TGTGCCAGCAGCTTAGAATACGGTGAAGATACGCAGTATTTT. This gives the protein CASSLEYGEDTQYF.